These 2 T cell receptor beta chains were sequenced from one sample in a study of blood T cell repertoires in COVID-19. Assay used: immunoSEQ multiplex PCR; TCRdb lists only in-frame clones, some missing. The sample includes roughly 330,000 clones, more than 80% seen only once; the top ten take roughly 6.5%. The sequenced material came from peripheral blood. These receptors were collected from a man aged 18 to 30 who had recovered from COVID-19.

This clone was picked up a small number of times. This rearrangement joins TRBV7-3 to TRBJ2-2; 10 bases line up with TRBD1. CDR1 and CDR2 from the germline V gene are SGHTA and FQGTGA. The CDR3 contains 16 residues. Trimming took 2 bases from V and 3 from J; bases not matched to a gene: 3. The CDR3 loop is CASSLSGTGDTGELFF. The CDR3 DNA reads as TGTGCCAGCAGCTTATCTGGGACAGGGGACACCGGGGAGCTGTTTTTT.

The V gene is TRBV6-5, the J gene TRBJ2-7; TRBD1 matches 7 bases. V lost 6 bases to trimming and J lost 0 bases; unmatched junction nucleotides: 8. Germline V lookup: CDR1 MNHEY, CDR2 SVGAGI. There are 15 residues in the CDR3. CDR3 amino acids: CASRRDRTSSYEQYF. The CDR3 bases are TGTGCCAGCAGACGGGACAGAACCAGCTCCTACGAGCAGTACTTC.